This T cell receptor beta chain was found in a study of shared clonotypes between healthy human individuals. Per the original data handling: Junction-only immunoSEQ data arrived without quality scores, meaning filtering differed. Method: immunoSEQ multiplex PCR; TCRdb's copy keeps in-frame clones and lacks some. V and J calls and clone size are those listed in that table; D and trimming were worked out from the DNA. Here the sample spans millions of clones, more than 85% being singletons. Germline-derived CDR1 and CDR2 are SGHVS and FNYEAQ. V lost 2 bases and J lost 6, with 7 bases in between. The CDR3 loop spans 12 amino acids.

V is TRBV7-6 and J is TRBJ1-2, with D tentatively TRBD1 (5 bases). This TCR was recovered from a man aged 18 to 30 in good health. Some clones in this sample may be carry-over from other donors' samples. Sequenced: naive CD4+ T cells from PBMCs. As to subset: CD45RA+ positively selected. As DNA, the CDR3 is TGTGCCAGCAGCTTAAGAGGGGATGGCTACACCTTC. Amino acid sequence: CASSLRGDGYTF.